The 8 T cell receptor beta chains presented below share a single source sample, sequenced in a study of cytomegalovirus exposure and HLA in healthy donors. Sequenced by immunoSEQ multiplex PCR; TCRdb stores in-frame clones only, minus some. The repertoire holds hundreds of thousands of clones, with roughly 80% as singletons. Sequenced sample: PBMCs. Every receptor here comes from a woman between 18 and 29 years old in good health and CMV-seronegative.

CDR3 loop: CATRPSGRDNQPQHF. The CDR3 bases are TGTGCCACCAGGCCATCTGGCAGAGACAATCAGCCCCAGCATTTT. The chain combines TRBV15 with TRBJ1-5; D unresolved. The ends were cut back, 6 bases at V and 3 bases at J, with 15 bases in the middle. Germline assignment: CDR1 LNHNV and CDR2 YYDKDF (reference sequence). The CDR3 runs to 15 residues.

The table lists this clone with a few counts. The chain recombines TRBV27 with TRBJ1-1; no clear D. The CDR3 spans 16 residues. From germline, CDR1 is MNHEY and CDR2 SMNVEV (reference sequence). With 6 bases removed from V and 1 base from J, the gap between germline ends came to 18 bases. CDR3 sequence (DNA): TGTGCCAGCAGCTCGCAAGGCGGGATGGGGAACACTGAAGCTTTCTTT. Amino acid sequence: CASSSQGGMGNTEAFF.

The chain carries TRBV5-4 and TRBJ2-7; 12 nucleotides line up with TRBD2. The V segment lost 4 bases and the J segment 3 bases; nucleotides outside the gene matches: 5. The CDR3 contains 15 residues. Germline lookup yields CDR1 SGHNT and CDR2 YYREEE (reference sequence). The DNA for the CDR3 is TGTGCCAGCAGCGTAAGGACTAGCGGGGACTACGAGCAGTACTTC. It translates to CASSVRTSGDYEQYF.

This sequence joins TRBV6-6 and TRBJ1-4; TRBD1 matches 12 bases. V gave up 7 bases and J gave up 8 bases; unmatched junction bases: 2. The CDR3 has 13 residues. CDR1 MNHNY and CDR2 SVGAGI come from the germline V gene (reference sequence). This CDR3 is CASKGQGAEKLFF. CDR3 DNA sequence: TGTGCCAGCAAGGGACAGGGGGCGGAAAAACTGTTTTTT.

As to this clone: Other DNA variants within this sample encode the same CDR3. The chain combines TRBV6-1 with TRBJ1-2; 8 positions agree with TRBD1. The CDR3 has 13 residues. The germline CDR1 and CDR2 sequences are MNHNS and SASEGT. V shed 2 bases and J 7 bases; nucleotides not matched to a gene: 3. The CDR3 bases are TGTGCCAGCAGTGAAAGGACAGGGCTTGGCTACACCTTC. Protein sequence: CASSERTGLGYTF.

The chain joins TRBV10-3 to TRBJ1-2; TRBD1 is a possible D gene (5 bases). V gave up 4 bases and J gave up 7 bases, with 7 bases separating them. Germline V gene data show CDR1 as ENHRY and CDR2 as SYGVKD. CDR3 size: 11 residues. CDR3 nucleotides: TGTGCCATCAGTGGGGGGGGTGGCTACACCTTC. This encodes CAISGGGGYTF.

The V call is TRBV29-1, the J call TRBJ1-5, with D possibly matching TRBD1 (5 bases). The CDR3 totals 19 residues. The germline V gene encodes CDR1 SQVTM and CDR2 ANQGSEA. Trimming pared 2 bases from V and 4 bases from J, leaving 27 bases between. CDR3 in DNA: TGCAGCGTTGAATCCCCCCGAGAGCAGGGAGGGGTTCGGAATCAGCCCCAGCATTTT. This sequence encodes CSVESPREQGGVRNQPQHF.

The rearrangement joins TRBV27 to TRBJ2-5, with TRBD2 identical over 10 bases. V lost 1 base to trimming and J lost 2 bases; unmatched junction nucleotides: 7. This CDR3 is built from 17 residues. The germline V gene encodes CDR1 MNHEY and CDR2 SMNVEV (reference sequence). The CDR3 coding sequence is TGTGCCAGCAGTTTATATAGCGGGGGGCGGCCACAAGAGACCCAGTACTTC. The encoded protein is CASSLYSGGRPQETQYF.